This T cell receptor (beta chain) comes out of a study of molecular identifiers for immune sequencing clone quantification. Each CDR3 protein gets one entry after TCRdb re-called the PCR reads with MiXCR. The sample carries approximately 590,000 distinct CDR3 sequences, 25% recorded once. Losses at the gene ends were 4 bases for V and 1 base for J; bases not matched to a gene: 2. The germline V gene has CDR1 SGHNT and CDR2 YYREEE (reference sequence). This CDR3 comprises 15 residues. V gene TRBV5-4 combines with J gene TRBJ2-2; TRBD2 matches 9 bases. The clonotype was recovered from a human donor in good health. Some libraries in this study had Jurkat cell RNA spiked in. Material for sequencing was naive CD8+ T cells from blood, with Jurkat cell RNA spiked in. The subset is: FACS-sorted CD8+CD4-CCR7+CD45RA+ naive T cells. The DNA for the CDR3 is TGTGCCAGCAGCAATAGCGGGAGGAACACCGGGGAGCTGTTTTTT. Encoded protein: CASSNSGRNTGELFF.